Listed below are T cell receptor beta chains from one sample, sequenced in a study of CD8 T cells in Susac syndrome. Each CDR3 protein is one row after TCRdb ran MiXCR on the immunoSEQ multiplex PCR reads. The sample records around 200,000 distinct CDR3 sequences, around 95% being singletons. Source material: CD4+ T cells from PBMCs. The origin of the receptors is a human donor with multiple sclerosis. Each CDR3 is given with its conserved first and last residue. Fields, in order: D gene, V gene, J gene, clone size, CDR3 protein, CDR3 DNA. The D gene is left open where the match is weak. Some rows have no size entry. The others give once, few or many, or a class for an expanded clone.

>-|TRBV6-2/TRBV6-3|TRBJ1-1|-
CASSLKPGGTEAFF
TGTGCCAGCAGTTTGAAGCCCGGGGGGACTGAAGCTTTCTTT
>-|TRBV5-4|TRBJ2-2|-
CASSQDSAGELFF
TGTGCCAGCAGCCAGGATTCGGCCGGGGAGCTGTTTTTT
>-|TRBV7-2|TRBJ1-5|once
CASSLGVREAQPQHF
TGTGCCAGCAGCTTAGGCGTAAGGGAAGCTCAGCCCCAGCATTTT
>TRBD1|TRBV6-2/TRBV6-3|TRBJ2-7|-
CASERGTGGYLSYEQYF
TGTGCCAGCGAGAGAGGGACAGGGGGCTACCTCTCCTACGAGCAGTACTTC
>TRBD2|TRBV15|TRBJ2-3|-
CATSRARTSADTQYF
TGTGCCACCAGCAGAGCTCGGACTAGCGCAGATACGCAGTATTTT
>-|TRBV13|TRBJ1-4|-
CASGQGHTNEKLFF
TGTGCCAGCGGCCAAGGACACACTAATGAAAAACTGTTTTTT
>TRBD2|TRBV6-5|TRBJ2-1|once
CASRLAGGLYNEQFF
TGTGCCAGCCGACTAGCGGGGGGGCTCTACAATGAGCAGTTCTTC
>-|TRBV27|TRBJ2-3|-
CASSGPRADTQYF
TGTGCCAGCAGCGGGCCGAGGGCAGATACGCAGTATTTT
>-|TRBV9|TRBJ2-1|-
CASSSGPQRHNEQFF
TGTGCCAGCAGCTCGGGACCGCAACGCCACAATGAGCAGTTCTTC
>TRBD1|TRBV27|TRBJ1-1|-
CASSFAPTGGSLFQGEAFF
TGTGCCAGCAGTTTCGCCCCGACAGGGGGTTCCCTTTTTCAGGGTGAAGCTTTCTTT
>-|TRBV7-3|TRBJ2-3|-
CASSILSSSTQYF
TGTGCCAGCAGCATCCTCAGCTCCTCTACGCAGTATTTT
>-|TRBV5-6|TRBJ1-1|once
CASSLPGTMFWNTEAFF
TGTGCCAGCAGCTTACCCGGGACTATGTTTTGGAACACTGAAGCTTTCTTT
>-|TRBV28|TRBJ1-2|-
CASSGGQQIYGYTF
TGTGCCAGCAGTGGCGGACAGCAGATCTATGGCTACACCTTC
>-|TRBV9|TRBJ2-7|-
CASSVEFQSEQYF
TGTGCCAGCAGCGTAGAATTCCAGTCCGAGCAGTACTTC
>-|TRBV30|TRBJ2-1|-
CAWSVRDLTYNEQFF
TGTGCCTGGAGTGTCCGGGACTTAACCTACAATGAGCAGTTCTTC
>-|TRBV25-1|TRBJ1-2|-
CASSKDNYGYTF
TGTGCCAGCAGTAAGGACAACTATGGCTACACCTTC
>TRBD1|TRBV30|TRBJ1-2|-
CAIVRDSYGYTF
TGTGCCATAGTCCGGGACAGCTATGGCTACACCTTC
>TRBD1|TRBV7-9|TRBJ2-1|-
CASSGGQGSSYNEQFF
TGTGCCAGCAGCGGAGGACAGGGGTCGTCCTACAATGAGCAGTTCTTC
>TRBD1|TRBV19|TRBJ1-1|-
CASTDRGLGNTEAFF
TGTGCCAGTACTGACAGGGGGCTTGGGAACACTGAAGCTTTCTTT
>-|TRBV5-4|TRBJ1-1|-
CASSRGPLNTEAFF
TGTGCCAGCAGCCGTGGACCGTTGAACACTGAAGCTTTCTTT
>-|TRBV4-3|TRBJ1-6|few
CASSQDLGNSPLHF
TGCGCCAGCAGCCAAGATCTGGGAAATTCACCCCTCCACTTT
>-|TRBV29-1|TRBJ2-3|once
CSVEGSIGPDTQYF
TGCAGCGTTGAAGGGTCTATCGGACCAGATACGCAGTATTTT
>TRBD1|TRBV25-1|TRBJ1-2|-
CASSLQGSYGYTF
TGTGCCAGCAGTTTACAGGGGAGCTATGGCTACACCTTC
>-|TRBV3-1|TRBJ1-1|-
CASSQARRGTEAFF
TGTGCCAGCAGCCAAGCCCGGCGGGGGACTGAAGCTTTCTTT
>-|TRBV2|TRBJ2-3|-
CASSLITDTQYF
TGTGCCAGCAGTTTAATCACAGATACGCAGTATTTT